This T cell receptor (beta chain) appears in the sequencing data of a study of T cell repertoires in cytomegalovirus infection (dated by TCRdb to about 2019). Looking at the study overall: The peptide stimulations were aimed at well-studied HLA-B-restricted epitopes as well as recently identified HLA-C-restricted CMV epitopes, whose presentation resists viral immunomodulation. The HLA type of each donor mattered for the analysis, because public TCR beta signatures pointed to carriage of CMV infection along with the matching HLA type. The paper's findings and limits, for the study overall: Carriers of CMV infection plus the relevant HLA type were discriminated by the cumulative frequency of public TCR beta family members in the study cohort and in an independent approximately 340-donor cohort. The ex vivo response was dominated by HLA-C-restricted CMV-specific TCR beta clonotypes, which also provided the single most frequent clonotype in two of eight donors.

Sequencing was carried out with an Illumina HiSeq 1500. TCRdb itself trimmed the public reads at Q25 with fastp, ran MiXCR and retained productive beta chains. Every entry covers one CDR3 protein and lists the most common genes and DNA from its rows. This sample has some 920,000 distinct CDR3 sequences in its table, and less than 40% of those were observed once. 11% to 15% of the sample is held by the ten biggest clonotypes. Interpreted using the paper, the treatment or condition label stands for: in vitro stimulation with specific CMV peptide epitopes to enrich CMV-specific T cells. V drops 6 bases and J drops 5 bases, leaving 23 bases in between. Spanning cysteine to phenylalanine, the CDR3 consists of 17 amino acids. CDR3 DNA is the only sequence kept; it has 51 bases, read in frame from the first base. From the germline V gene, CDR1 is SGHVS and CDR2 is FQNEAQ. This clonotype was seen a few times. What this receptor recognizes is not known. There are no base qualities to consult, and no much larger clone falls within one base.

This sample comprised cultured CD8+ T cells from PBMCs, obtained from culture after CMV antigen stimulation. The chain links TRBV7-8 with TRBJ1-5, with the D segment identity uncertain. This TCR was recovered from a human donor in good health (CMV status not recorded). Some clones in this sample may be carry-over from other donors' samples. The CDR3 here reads CASSYVARPLPHQPQHF. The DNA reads TGTGCCAGCAGTTATGTGGCCAGGCCGCTCCCCCATCAGCCCCAGCATTTT.